This T cell receptor beta chain was sequenced in a study of blood T cell repertoires in COVID-19. The wider study: The analysed material was cDNA or gDNA that came from T cells, B-cell-depleted T cells, or PBMCs.

Per the study methods: Estimates of nucleated cell counts were drawn from the amplification of reference gene primers. Sequencing used immunoSEQ multiplex PCR; TCRdb keeps in-frame clones, though not all of them. V and J calls and clone size follow that table, whereas D and trimming were derived from the DNA. Here the sample spans over 85,000 clones, 70% to 80% being singletons. This CDR3 is 16 amino acids long. V shed 1 base, J shed 9 bases, and the junction held 5 bases outside the gene matches. CDR1 and CDR2 from the germline V gene are SGHAT and FQNNGV. The chain has TRBV11-2 and TRBJ2-1, with 14 bases identical to TRBD2. This TCR came from a human donor in a cohort sampled during active COVID-19. The sequenced sample consisted of peripheral blood. The CDR3 region has the DNA TGTGCCAGCAGCTTAGGGGGACTAGCGGGAGTGGGTGAGCAGTTCTTC. It encodes CASSLGGLAGVGEQFF.